This T cell receptor beta chain was captured by sequencing in a study of cytomegalovirus exposure and HLA in healthy donors. General observations from the study: Sequencing probably produced one cluster of sequence variants that were highly shared.

V was cut by 2 bases and J by 1 base, with 9 bases left in between. CDR1 is MDHEN and CDR2 is SYDVKM in the germline V gene. The CDR3 spans 15 residues. PCR employed 60 Vbeta and 13 Jbeta primers. The protocol was immunoSEQ multiplex PCR, while the TCRdb copy is restricted to in-frame clones and leaves out a portion. Seen here are about 160,000 clones, 70% to 80% observed once, and the top ten hold approximately 1.2%. Notes on this clone: Its antigen is unidentified.

This chain joins TRBV28 and TRBJ1-5, with D possibly being TRBD1 (5 bases). Sequenced: PBMCs. The receptor's source is a man aged 25 to 40 in good health and CMV-seronegative. The CDR3 DNA reads as TGTGCCAGCAGTTTACAGGGTGGGAGCAATCAGCCCCAGCATTTT. This gives the protein CASSLQGGSNQPQHF.